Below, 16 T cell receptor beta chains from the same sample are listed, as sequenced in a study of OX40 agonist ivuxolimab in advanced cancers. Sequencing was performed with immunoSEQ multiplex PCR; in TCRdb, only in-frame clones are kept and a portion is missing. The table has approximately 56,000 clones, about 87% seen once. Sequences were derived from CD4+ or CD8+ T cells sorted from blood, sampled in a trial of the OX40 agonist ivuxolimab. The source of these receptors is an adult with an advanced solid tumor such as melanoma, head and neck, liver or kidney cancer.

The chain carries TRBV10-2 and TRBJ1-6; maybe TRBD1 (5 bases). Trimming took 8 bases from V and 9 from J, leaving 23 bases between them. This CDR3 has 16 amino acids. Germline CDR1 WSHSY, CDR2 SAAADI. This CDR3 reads CASRGQVGVKGSPLHF. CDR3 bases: TGCGCCAGCCGGGGCCAGGTGGGGGTAAAAGGTTCACCCCTCCACTTT.

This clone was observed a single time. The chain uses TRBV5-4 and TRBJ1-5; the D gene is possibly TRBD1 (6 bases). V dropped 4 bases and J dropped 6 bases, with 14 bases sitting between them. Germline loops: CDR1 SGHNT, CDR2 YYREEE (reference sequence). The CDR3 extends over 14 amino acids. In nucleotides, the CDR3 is TGTGCCAGCAGCGCAGACAGGCAGAGTCAGCCCCAGCATTTT. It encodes CASSADRQSQPQHF.

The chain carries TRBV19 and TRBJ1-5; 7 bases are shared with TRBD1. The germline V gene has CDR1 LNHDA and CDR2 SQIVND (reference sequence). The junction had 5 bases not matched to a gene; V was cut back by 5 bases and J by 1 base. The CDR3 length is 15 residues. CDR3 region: CASSPLDRSNQPQHF. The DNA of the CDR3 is TGTGCCAGTAGTCCGCTGGACAGGAGCAATCAGCCCCAGCATTTT.

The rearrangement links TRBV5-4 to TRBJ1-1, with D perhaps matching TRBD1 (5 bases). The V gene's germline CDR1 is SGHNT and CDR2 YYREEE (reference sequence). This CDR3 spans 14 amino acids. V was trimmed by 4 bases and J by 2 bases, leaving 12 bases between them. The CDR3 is CASSVGRPNTEAFF. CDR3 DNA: TGTGCCAGCAGCGTGGGACGGCCCAACACTGAAGCTTTCTTT.

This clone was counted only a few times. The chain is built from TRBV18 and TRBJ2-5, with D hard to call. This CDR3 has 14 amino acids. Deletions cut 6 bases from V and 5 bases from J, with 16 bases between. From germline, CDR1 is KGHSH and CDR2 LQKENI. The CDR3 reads CASSPSRSEETQYF. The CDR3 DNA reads TGTGCCAGCTCCCCCAGCAGGTCCGAGGAGACCCAGTACTTC. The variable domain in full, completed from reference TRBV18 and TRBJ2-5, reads NAGVMQNPRHLVRRRGQEARLRCSPMKGHSHVYWYRQLPEEGLKFMVYLQKENIIDESGMPKERFSAEFPKEGPSILRIQQVVRGDSAAYFCASSPSRSEETQYFGPGTRLLVL.

The CDR3 DNA follows: TGTGCCAGCAGTGATAGGACAGGGGTGGGAAATGAGCAGTTCTTC. This codes for CASSDRTGVGNEQFF. The J gene is TRBJ2-1, the V gene TRBV2, with 9 positions matching TRBD1. Trimming removed 3 bases from V and 7 bases from J; junction bases left unmatched: 7. From germline, CDR1 is SNHLY and CDR2 FYNNEI. The CDR3 runs to 15 residues.

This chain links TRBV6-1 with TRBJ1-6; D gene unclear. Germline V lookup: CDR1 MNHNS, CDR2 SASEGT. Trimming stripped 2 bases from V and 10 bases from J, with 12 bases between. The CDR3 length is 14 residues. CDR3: CASSEISTGSPLHF. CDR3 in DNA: TGTGCCAGCAGTGAAATTTCGACGGGCTCACCCCTCCACTTT.

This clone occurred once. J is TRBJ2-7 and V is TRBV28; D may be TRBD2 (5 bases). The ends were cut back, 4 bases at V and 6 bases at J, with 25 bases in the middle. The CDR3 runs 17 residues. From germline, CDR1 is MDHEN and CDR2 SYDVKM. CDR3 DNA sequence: TGTGCCAGCAGTTCCCCCCCCGGGTTGGGTGAAACTAGCGAGCAGTACGTC. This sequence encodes CASSSPPGLGETSEQYV.

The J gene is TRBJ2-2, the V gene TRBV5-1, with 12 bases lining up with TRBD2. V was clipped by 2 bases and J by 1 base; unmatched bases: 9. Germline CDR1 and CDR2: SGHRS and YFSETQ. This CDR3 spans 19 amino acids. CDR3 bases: TGCGCCAGCAGCTTTACGACTAGCGGGGGACCCCTGAACACCGGGGAGCTGTTTTTT. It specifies CASSFTTSGGPLNTGELFF.

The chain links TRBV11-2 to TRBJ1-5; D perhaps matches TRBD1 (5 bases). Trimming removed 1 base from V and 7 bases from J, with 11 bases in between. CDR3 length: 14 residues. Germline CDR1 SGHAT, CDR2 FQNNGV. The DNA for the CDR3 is TGTGCCAGCAGCTTAGGTAGCAGGGACCAGCCCCAGCATTTT. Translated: CASSLGSRDQPQHF.

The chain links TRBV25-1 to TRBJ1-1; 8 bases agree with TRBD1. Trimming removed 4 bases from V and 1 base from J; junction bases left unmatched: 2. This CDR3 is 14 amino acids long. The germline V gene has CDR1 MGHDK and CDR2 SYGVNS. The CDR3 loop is CASSAGTGNTEAFF. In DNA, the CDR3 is TGTGCCAGCAGTGCTGGGACAGGGAACACTGAAGCTTTCTTT.

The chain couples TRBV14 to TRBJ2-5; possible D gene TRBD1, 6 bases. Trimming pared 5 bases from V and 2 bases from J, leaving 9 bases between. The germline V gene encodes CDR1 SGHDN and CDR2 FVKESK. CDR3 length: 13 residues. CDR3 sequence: CASSKGQQETQYF. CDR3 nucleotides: TGTGCCAGCAGCAAAGGACAGCAAGAGACCCAGTACTTC.

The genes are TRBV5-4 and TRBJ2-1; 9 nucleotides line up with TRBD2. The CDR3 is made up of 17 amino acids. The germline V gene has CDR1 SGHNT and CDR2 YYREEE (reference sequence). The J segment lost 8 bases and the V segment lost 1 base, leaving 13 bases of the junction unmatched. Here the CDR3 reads CASSLITVPSGVYEQFF. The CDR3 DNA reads TGTGCCAGCAGCTTGATTACGGTTCCTAGCGGGGTCTATGAGCAGTTCTTC.

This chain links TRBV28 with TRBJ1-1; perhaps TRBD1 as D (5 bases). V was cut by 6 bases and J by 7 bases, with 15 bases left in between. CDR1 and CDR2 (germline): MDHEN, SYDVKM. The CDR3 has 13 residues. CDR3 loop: CASRTPGDGEAFF. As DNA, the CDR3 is TGTGCCAGCAGGACGCCCGGGGACGGTGAAGCTTTCTTT.

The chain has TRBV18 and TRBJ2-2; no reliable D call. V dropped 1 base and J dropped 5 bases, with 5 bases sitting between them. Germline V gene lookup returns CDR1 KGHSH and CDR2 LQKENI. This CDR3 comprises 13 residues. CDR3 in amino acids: CASSPRATGELFF. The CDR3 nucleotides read TGTGCCAGCTCACCACGGGCTACCGGGGAGCTGTTTTTT.

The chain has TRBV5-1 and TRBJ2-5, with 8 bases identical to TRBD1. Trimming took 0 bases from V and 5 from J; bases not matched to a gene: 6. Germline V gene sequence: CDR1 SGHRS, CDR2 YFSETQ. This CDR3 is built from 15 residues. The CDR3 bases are TGCGCCAGCAGCTTGGCGGGGACAGGTGGGGAGACCCAGTACTTC. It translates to CASSLAGTGGETQYF.